The present T cell receptor (beta chain) was sequenced within a study of Ad26.COV2.S vaccination and SARS-CoV-2 variants. Method: immunoSEQ multiplex PCR; TCRdb's copy keeps in-frame clones and lacks some. The data show roughly 410,000 clones, 83% seen once. V was clipped by 6 bases and J by 5 bases, with 16 bases between them. Germline V gene data show CDR1 as SGHTA and CDR2 as FQGNSA. The CDR3 totals 15 residues. Treatment: some 19 received Ad26.COV2.S at low or high dose, single or two shots; 5 received placebo; per-sample allocation not given. Day 63 following the first vaccine or placebo injection was when the samples were taken. This clone was seen more than once but under ten times.

The sequencing used peripheral blood, collected in a trial of Ad26.COV2.S vaccine versus placebo. This chain links TRBV7-2 with TRBJ2-2; D remains unclear. This clonotype originated in a person aged 18-65 years who received the Ad26.COV2.S COVID-19 vaccine or a placebo. As DNA, the CDR3 is TGTGCCAGCAGTTACACCCGGGTGGGGACCGGGGAGCTGTTTTTT. It translates to CASSYTRVGTGELFF.